This T cell receptor beta chain was recovered during a study of T cells in Graves' hyperthyroidism and ophthalmopathy. Together with thyroid ultrasound, orbital computed tomography, serum thyroxine and TRAb, clinical symptoms were used for diagnoses. Amplification of TCR beta CDR3 regions used RNA as the template. HTBI primers drove first-round RT-PCR of the TCR CDR3. A single record per CDR3 protein comes from TCRdb applying MiXCR to the multiplex PCR reads. The sample shows roughly 500,000 distinct CDR3 sequences, about 20% of them seen only once. The CDR3 runs 15 residues. CDR1 is SGHTA, CDR2 FQGTGA, per germline. V dropped 5 bases and J dropped 4 bases, with 17 bases sitting between them. Study results and caveats: Ophthalmopathy was identified by the model a median about 6 months ahead of onset.

This clonotype was observed many times. The antigen is not known. The genes are TRBV7-3 and TRBJ1-1; D remains unclear. The specimen was blood. This receptor was identified in a woman in her seventies with Graves' ophthalmopathy. In DNA form, the CDR3 reads TGTGCCAGCAGCCCGAGACACGGAGGTATCACTGAAGCTTTCTTT. As protein: CASSPRHGGITEAFF.